The 20 T cell receptor beta chains listed next were all sequenced from one sample in a study of blood T cells in healthy people across ages. The second PCR ran 7 to 11 cycles with a sample-barcoded 5' primer and J-beta primers. MiXCR, applied by TCRdb to the 5' RACE reads, yields one record per CDR3 protein. Here the sample spans hundreds of thousands of distinct CDR3 sequences, roughly 60% being singletons. The specimen sequenced was blood. The receptors originated from a man aged 25-45 years in good health.

This clonotype turned up a few times. The rearrangement joins TRBV28 to TRBJ2-7, with a weak D call TRBD2 (5 bases). The germline V gene encodes CDR1 MDHEN and CDR2 SYDVKM. The CDR3 runs 13 residues. V was pared by 6 bases and J by 3 bases, with 12 bases between. The CDR3 loop reads CASSPGSYYEQYF. For the CDR3, the DNA is TGTGCCAGCAGCCCGGGAAGCTACTACGAGCAGTACTTC.

The gene calls are TRBV20-1 and TRBJ2-5; no definite D call. Germline V gives CDR1 DFQATT, CDR2 SNEGSKA (reference sequence). The CDR3 is 14 amino acids. The ends were cut back, 3 bases at V and 1 base at J, with 12 bases in the middle. CDR3 residues: CSARYQDRQETQYF. The CDR3 DNA is TGCAGTGCTAGGTATCAGGACCGCCAAGAGACCCAGTACTTC.

The chain uses TRBV14 and TRBJ2-2; D perhaps matches TRBD2 (5 bases). The CDR3 runs to 16 residues. V lost 1 base to trimming and J lost 2 bases, with 11 bases between them. Per germline, CDR1 SGHDN and CDR2 FVKESK. CDR3 sequence reads: CASSQGSGINTGELFF. DNA of the CDR3: TGTGCCAGCAGCCAAGGCAGCGGAATTAACACCGGGGAGCTGTTTTTT.

J is TRBJ2-5 and V is TRBV27; 11 bases match TRBD1. Germline lookup yields CDR1 MNHEY and CDR2 SMNVEV (reference sequence). The junction had 16 bases not matched to a gene; V was cut back by 5 bases and J by 11 bases. The CDR3 sequence is 16 residues long. CDR3 protein: CASSHKPGQGVSEQYF. The CDR3 nucleotides read TGTGCCAGCAGTCACAAACCGGGACAGGGGGTTTCAGAGCAGTACTTC.

This clonotype has more than one count but fewer than ten. The V call is TRBV10-3, the J call TRBJ2-5; weak D call: TRBD2 (5 bases). CDR1 and CDR2 from the germline V gene are ENHRY and SYGVKD. The CDR3 runs 14 residues. Trimming removed 8 bases at V and 5 bases at J, with 18 bases between. For the CDR3, the DNA is TGTGCCATCTTTTCCGCCGGGGTTGACGAGACCCAGTACTTC. Amino acids: CAIFSAGVDETQYF.

The sample holds a few counts of this clonotype. The CDR3 DNA reads TGCAGCGTTGAATCGGCTAGCGGGGGCTCCTACAATGAGCAGTTCTTC. Protein: CSVESASGGSYNEQFF. The chain employs TRBV29-1 and TRBJ2-1; the match to TRBD2 covers 10 bases. J lost 0 bases, V lost 2 bases, and 4 bases had no gene match. Germline lookup yields CDR1 SQVTM and CDR2 ANQGSEA. The CDR3 totals 16 residues.

Relative to its sample, this clonotype is medium-sized (0.01 to 0.1%). This chain joins TRBV27 and TRBJ2-5; tentative D call: TRBD1 (5 bases). With 5 bases removed from V and 4 bases from J, the gap between germline ends came to 14 bases. The CDR3 is 14 amino acids. Germline V CDR1 and CDR2: MNHEY, SMNVEV (reference sequence). CDR3 nucleotide sequence: TGTGCCAGCAGTCCCCGAGGAAGGGGAGAGACCCAGTACTTC. Translation gives CASSPRGRGETQYF.

The chain employs TRBV9 and TRBJ2-7, with 8 nucleotides matching TRBD1. Germline V gene data show CDR1 as SGDLS and CDR2 as YYNGEE. Losses at the gene ends were 4 bases for V and 2 bases for J; bases not matched to a gene: 8. There are 15 residues in the CDR3. The CDR3 region has the DNA TGTGCCAGCAGCCCCCGGACAGGGTGGACCTACGAGCAGTACTTC. Amino acids: CASSPRTGWTYEQYF. Supplemented by reference TRBV9 and TRBJ2-7, the full variable domain reads DSGVTQTPKHLITATGQRVTLRCSPRSGDLSVYWYQQSLDQGLQFLIQYYNGEERAKGNILERFSAQQFPDLHSELNLSSLELGDSALYFCASSPRTGWTYEQYFGPGTRLTVT.

The chain couples TRBV20-1 to TRBJ2-7; 11 bases match TRBD2. The CDR3 is 14 residues long. Germline V CDR1 and CDR2: DFQATT, SNEGSKA (reference sequence). The ends lost 7 bases at V and 7 bases at J; junction bases unmatched: 12. The DNA for the CDR3 is TGCAGTGTTATAGCGGGGGGGCCTTACAATGAGCAGTACTTC. Translating it yields CSVIAGGPYNEQYF.

This clonotype has just one count. The V gene is TRBV6-2 or TRBV6-3, the J gene TRBJ1-1, with a possible D match to TRBD1 (5 bases). V was shortened by 2 bases and J by 5 bases, with 9 bases between the two germline ends. Germline values: CDR1 MNHEY, CDR2 SVGEGT. This CDR3 is built from 13 residues. The CDR3 protein is CASSYLTDTEAFF. CDR3 sequence (DNA): TGTGCCAGCAGTTACCTGACAGATACTGAAGCTTTCTTT.

The table lists this clonotype with a few counts. V usage is TRBV28 and J usage is TRBJ2-7; 10 bases agree with TRBD2. The J call may be faulty, since TRBJ2-5 better matches the DNA end. CDR1 is MDHEN and CDR2 is SYDVKM in the germline V gene. The CDR3 covers 16 residues. CDR3 residues: CASSYLAGGRAETQYF. The CDR3 DNA is TGTGCCAGCAGTTATTTAGCGGGGGGCCGCGCAGAGACCCAGTACTTC.

This clonotype has only one observation. The J gene is TRBJ2-5, the V gene TRBV27; tentative D call: TRBD2 (5 bases). Trimming removed 2 bases from V and 5 bases from J, with 12 bases in between. CDR1 and CDR2 from the germline V gene are MNHEY and SMNVEV (reference sequence). The CDR3 is made up of 14 amino acids. The CDR3 is CASSLGLRGETQYF. CDR3 nucleotides: TGTGCCAGCAGTTTAGGACTTCGAGGGGAGACCCAGTACTTC.

The V and J genes are TRBV27 and TRBJ2-3; TRBD2 matches at 9 bases. The V and J ends lost 4 bases and 1 base, in that order; junction bases with no gene match: 6. This CDR3 contains 16 residues. CDR1 is MNHEY and CDR2 is SMNVEV in the germline V gene (reference sequence). The CDR3 region has the DNA TGTGCCAGCAGTTCCTCTAGCGGGACCCGCACAGATACGCAGTATTTT. Translating it yields CASSSSSGTRTDTQYF.

V usage is TRBV13 and J usage is TRBJ2-6; D is perhaps TRBD2 (5 bases). The CDR3 covers 21 residues. CDR1 is PRHDT, CDR2 FYEKMQ, per germline (reference sequence). Deletions cut 1 base from V and 2 bases from J, with 24 bases between. The CDR3 sequence: CASSLVRVEDSSWAGANVLTF. CDR3 coding DNA: TGTGCCAGCAGCTTAGTGCGGGTCGAGGATTCAAGTTGGGCTGGGGCCAACGTCCTGACTTTC.

This chain uses TRBV12-3 or TRBV12-4 with TRBJ1-2; tentatively, D is TRBD1 (6 bases). There are 15 residues in the CDR3. Trimming removed 2 bases at V and 0 bases at J, with 10 bases between. CDR3 DNA sequence: TGTGCCAGCAGTTTATCGGGGACATCTAACTATGGCTACACCTTC. Translating it yields CASSLSGTSNYGYTF.

The CDR3 nucleotides are TGTGCCAGCAGCTCCGCCCGATTGGACAGGTACTTC. It is translated as CASSSARLDRYF. The V gene is TRBV7-2, the J gene TRBJ2-5; D is perhaps TRBD1 (6 bases). Trimming took 4 bases from V and 13 from J, leaving 16 bases between them. The CDR3 loop spans 12 amino acids. Germline loops: CDR1 SGHTA, CDR2 FQGNSA.

J is TRBJ1-2 and V is TRBV20-1; perhaps TRBD1 as D (5 bases). The CDR3 has 12 residues. Germline V gene data show CDR1 as DFQATT and CDR2 as SNEGSKA (reference sequence). V lost 3 bases, J lost 9 bases, and 14 bases lay in between. The CDR3 nucleotides are TGCAGTGCTAGGTTATCAGGGAGAAGCTACACCTTC. Its translation: CSARLSGRSYTF.

In its sample, this clonotype was seen a few times. The chain links TRBV24-1 to TRBJ2-5; D ambiguous. The V end was cut by 3 bases, the J end by 4 bases, with 5 bases between. CDR1 and CDR2 from the germline V gene are KGHDR and SFDVKD. The CDR3 has 12 residues. The CDR3 protein is CATSDTRETQYF. CDR3 DNA sequence: TGTGCCACCAGTGATACGAGAGAGACCCAGTACTTC.

The V call is TRBV4-3, the J call TRBJ2-5; 9 bases are a match to TRBD1. The tail of the sequence fits TRBJ2-4 better, so the J call may be wrong. The CDR3 runs 15 residues. Germline V gene lookup returns CDR1 LGHNA and CDR2 YSLEER. The CDR3 reads CASSPSGTGWNIQYF. In DNA, the CDR3 is TGCGCCAGCAGCCCTTCCGGGACAGGGTGGAACATTCAGTACTTC.

V usage is TRBV5-1 and J usage is TRBJ2-7; tentatively, D is TRBD1 or TRBD2 (5 bases each). This CDR3 has 14 amino acids. Germline V CDR1 and CDR2: SGHRS, YFSETQ. With 3 bases removed from V and 2 bases from J, the gap between germline ends came to 12 bases. CDR3 sequence (DNA): TGCGCCAGCAGCTCCCGGGACGCAACCTACGAGCAGTACTTC. Residues: CASSSRDATYEQYF.